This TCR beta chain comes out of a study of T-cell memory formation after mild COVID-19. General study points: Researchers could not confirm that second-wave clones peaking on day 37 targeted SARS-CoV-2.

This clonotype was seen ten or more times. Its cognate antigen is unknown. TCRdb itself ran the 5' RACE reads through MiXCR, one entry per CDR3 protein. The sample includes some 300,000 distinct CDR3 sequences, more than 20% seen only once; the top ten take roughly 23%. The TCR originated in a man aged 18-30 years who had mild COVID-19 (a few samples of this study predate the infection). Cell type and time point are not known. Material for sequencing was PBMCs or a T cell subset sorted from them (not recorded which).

The CDR3 DNA reads as TGTGCCAGCAGCTTAGGAGCAGGCAATAGCAATCAGCCCCAGCATTTT. Translating it yields CASSLGAGNSNQPQHF. The gene calls are TRBV7-2 and TRBJ1-5; D is unclear. The CDR3 length is 16 residues. Trimming took off 1 base at V and 0 bases at J, with 10 bases between the two ends. From germline, CDR1 is SGHTA and CDR2 FQGNSA.